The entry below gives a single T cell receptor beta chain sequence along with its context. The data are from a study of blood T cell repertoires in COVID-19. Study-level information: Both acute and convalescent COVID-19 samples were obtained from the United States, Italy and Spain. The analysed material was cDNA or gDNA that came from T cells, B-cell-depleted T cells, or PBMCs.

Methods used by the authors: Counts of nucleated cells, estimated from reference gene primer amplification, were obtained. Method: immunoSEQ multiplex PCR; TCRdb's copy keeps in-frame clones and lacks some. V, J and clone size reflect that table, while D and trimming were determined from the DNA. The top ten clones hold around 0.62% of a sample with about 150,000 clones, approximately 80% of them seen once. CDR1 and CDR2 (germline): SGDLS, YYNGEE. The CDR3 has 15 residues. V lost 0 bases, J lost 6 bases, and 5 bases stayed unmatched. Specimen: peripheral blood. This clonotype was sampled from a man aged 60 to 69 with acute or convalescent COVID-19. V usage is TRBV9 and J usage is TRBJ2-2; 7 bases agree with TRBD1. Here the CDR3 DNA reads TGTGCCAGCAGCGTAGGACAGGGTGGGGCCGGGGAGCTGTTTTTT. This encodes CASSVGQGGAGELFF.